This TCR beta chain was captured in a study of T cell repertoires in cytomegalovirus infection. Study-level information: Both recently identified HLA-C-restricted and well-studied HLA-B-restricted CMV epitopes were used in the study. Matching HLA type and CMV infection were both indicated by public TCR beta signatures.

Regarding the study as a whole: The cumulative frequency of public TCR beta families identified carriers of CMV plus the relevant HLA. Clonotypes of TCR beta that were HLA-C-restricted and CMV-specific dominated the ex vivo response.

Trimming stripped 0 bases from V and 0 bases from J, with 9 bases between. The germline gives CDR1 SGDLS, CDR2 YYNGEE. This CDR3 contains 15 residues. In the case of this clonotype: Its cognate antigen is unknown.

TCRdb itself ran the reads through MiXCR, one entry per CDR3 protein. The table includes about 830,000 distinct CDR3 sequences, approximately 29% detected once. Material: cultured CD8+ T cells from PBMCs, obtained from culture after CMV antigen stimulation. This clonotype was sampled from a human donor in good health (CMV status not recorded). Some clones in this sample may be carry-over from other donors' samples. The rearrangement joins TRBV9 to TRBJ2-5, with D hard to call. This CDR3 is CASSVVGQYQETQYF. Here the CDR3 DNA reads TGTGCCAGCAGCGTAGTCGGGCAGTACCAAGAGACCCAGTACTTC.